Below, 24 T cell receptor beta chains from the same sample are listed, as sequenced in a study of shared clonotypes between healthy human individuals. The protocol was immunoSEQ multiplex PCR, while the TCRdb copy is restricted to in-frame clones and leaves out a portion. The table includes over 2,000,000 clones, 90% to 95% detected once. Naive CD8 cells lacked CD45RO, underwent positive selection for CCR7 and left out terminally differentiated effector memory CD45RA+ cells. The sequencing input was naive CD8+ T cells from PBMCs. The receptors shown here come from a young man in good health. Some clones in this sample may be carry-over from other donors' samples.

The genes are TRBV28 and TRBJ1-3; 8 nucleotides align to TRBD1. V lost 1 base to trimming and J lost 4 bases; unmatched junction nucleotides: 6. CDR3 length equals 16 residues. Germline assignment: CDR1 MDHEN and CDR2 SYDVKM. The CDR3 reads CASSLSTGAAGNTIYF. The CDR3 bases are TGTGCCAGCAGTTTATCGACAGGGGCGGCCGGAAACACCATATATTTT. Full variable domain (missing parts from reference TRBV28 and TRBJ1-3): DVKVTQSSRYLVKRTGEKVFLECVQDMDHENMFWYRQDPGLGLRLIYFSYDVKMKEKGDIPEGYSVSREKKERFSLILESASTNQTSMYLCASSLSTGAAGNTIYFGEGSWLTVV.

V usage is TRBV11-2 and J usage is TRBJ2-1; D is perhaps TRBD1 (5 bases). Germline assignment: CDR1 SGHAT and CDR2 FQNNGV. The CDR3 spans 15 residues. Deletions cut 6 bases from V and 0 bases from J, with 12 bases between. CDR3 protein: CASSSQVSSYNEQFF. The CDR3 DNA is TGTGCCAGCAGTTCACAGGTTAGCTCCTACAATGAGCAGTTCTTC.

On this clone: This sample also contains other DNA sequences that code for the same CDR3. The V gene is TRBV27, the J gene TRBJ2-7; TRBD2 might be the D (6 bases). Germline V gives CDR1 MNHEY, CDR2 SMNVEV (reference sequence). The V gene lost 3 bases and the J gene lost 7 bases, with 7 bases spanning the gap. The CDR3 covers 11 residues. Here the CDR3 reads CASSFGGEQYF. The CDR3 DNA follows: TGTGCCAGCAGTTTTGGGGGGGAGCAGTACTTC.

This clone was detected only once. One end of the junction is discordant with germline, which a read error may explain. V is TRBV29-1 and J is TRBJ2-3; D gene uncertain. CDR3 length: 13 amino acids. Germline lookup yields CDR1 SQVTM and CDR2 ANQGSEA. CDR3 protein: CSVEVAEPDTQYF. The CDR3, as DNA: TGCAGCGTCGAAGTAGCAGAACCCGATACGCAGTATTTT.

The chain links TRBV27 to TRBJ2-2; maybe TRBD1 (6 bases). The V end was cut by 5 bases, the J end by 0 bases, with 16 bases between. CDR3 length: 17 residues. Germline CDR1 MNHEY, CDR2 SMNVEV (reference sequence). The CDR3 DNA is TGTGCCAGCAGTACGAACGACAGGATCCCGAACACCGGGGAGCTGTTTTTT. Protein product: CASSTNDRIPNTGELFF.

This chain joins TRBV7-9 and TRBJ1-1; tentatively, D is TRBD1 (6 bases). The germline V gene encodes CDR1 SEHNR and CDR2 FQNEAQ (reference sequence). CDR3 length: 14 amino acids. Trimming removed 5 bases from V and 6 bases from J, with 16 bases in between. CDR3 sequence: CASSESTGRAEAFF. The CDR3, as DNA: TGTGCCAGCAGCGAGTCCACAGGGAGGGCTGAAGCTTTCTTT.

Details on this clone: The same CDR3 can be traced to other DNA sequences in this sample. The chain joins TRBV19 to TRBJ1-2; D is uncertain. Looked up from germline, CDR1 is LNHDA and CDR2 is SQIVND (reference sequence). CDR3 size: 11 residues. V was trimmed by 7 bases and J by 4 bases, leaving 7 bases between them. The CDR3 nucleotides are TGTGCCAGTACGGCAGGCTATGGCTACACCTTC. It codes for CASTAGYGYTF.

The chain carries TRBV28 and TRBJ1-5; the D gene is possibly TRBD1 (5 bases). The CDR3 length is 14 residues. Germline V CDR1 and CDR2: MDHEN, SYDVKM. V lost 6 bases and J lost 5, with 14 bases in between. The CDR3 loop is CASRPTRGDQPQHF. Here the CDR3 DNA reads TGTGCCAGCAGACCAACCCGGGGGGATCAGCCCCAGCATTTT.

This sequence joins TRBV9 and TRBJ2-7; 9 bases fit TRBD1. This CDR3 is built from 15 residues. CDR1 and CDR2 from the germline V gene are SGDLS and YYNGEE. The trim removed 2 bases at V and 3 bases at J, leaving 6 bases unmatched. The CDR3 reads CASSVGTGNIYEQYF. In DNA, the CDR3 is TGTGCCAGCAGCGTCGGGACAGGGAACATCTACGAGCAGTACTTC.

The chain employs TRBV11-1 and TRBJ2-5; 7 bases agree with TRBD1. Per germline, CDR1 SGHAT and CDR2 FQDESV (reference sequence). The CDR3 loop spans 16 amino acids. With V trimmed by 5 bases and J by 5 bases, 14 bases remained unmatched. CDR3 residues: CASSTRQGRSSETQYF. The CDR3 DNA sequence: TGTGCCAGCAGCACCAGACAGGGAAGGTCGTCGGAGACCCAGTACTTC.

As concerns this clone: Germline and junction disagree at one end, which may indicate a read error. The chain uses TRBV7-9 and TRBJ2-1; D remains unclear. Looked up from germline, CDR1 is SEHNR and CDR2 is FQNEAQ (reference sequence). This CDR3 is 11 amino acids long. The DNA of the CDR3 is TGTGCCAGCAGCTTTTACAGTGAGCAGTTCTTC. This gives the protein CASSFYSEQFF.

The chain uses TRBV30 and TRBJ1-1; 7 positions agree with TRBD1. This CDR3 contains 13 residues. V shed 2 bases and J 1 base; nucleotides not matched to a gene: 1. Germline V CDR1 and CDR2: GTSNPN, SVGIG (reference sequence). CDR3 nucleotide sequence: TGTGCCTGGAGTAAGGGGGCGAACACTGAAGCTTTCTTT. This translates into CAWSKGANTEAFF.

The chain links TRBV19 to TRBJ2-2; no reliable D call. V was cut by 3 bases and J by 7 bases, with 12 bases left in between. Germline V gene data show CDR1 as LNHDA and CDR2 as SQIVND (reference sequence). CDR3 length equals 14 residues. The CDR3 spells CASSILGEHGELFF. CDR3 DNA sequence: TGTGCCAGTAGTATTTTAGGTGAACACGGGGAGCTGTTTTTT.

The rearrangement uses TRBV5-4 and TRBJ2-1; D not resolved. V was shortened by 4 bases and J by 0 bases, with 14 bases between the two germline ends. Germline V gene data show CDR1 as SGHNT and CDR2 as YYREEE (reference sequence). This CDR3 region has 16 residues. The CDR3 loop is CASSPWGKSSYNEQFF. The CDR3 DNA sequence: TGTGCCAGCAGCCCTTGGGGAAAGAGCTCCTACAATGAGCAGTTCTTC.

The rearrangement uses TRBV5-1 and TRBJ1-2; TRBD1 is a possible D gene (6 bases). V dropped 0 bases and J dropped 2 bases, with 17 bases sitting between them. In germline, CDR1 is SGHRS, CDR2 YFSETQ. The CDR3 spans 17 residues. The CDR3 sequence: CASSLDIRLQGNYGYTF. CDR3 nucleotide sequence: TGCGCCAGCAGCTTGGATATTCGTCTTCAGGGGAACTATGGCTACACCTTC.

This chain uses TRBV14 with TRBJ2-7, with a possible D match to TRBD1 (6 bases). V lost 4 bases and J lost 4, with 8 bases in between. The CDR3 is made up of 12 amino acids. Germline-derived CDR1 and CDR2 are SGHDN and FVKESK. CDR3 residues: CASSPQGYEQYF. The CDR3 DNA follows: TGTGCCAGCAGCCCTCAGGGGTACGAGCAGTACTTC.

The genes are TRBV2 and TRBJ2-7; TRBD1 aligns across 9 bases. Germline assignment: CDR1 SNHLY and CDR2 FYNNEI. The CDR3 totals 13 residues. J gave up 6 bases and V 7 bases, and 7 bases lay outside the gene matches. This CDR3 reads CASTWGTGFEQYF. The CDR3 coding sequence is TGTGCCAGCACCTGGGGGACAGGGTTCGAGCAGTACTTC.

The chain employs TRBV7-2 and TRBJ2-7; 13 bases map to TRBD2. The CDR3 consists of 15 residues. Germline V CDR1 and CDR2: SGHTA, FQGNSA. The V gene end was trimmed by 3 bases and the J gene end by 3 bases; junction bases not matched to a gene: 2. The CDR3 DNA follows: TGTGCCAGCAGCTTCCGGACTAGCGGGAGCTACGAGCAGTACTTC. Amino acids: CASSFRTSGSYEQYF.

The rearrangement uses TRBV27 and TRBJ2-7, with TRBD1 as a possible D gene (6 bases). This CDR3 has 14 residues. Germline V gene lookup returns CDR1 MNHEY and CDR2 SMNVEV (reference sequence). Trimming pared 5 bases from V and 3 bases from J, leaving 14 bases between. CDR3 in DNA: TGTGCCAGCAGTATACGACAGGCCGGCTACGAGCAGTACTTC. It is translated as CASSIRQAGYEQYF.

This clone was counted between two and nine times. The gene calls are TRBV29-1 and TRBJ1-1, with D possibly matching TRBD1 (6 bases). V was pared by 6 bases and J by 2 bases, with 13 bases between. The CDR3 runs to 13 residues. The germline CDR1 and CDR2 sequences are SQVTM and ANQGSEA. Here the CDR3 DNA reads TGCAGCGTGCTGACAGGATCTAACACTGAAGCTTTCTTT. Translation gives CSVLTGSNTEAFF.

For the CDR3, the DNA is TGTGCCAGCAGCTCCTATAACGAGCAGTACTTC. Translation: CASSSYNEQYF. The chain links TRBV7-8 to TRBJ2-7; D remains unclear. Germline assignment: CDR1 SGHVS and CDR2 FQNEAQ. The CDR3 runs to 11 residues. Trimming left V 4 bases short and J 5 bases short, with 6 bases between. Variable domain in full (rest from reference TRBV7-8 and TRBJ2-7): GAGVSQSPRYKVAKRGQDVALRCDPISGHVSLFWYQQALGQGPEFLTYFQNEAQLDKSGLPSDRFFAERPEGSVSTLKIQRTQQEDSAVYLCASSSYNEQYFGPGTRLTVT.

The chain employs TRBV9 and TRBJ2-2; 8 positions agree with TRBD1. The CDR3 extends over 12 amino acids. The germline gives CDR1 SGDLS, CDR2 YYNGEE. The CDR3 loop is CATTGATGELFF. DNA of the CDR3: TGTGCTACGACAGGGGCTACCGGGGAGCTGTTTTTT.

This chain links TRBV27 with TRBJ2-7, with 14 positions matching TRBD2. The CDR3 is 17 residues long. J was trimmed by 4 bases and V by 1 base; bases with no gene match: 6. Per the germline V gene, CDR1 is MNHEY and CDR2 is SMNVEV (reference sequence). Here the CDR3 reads CASSLLRTSGGFYEQYF. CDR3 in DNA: TGTGCCAGCAGTTTATTACGGACTAGCGGGGGGTTTTACGAGCAGTACTTC.

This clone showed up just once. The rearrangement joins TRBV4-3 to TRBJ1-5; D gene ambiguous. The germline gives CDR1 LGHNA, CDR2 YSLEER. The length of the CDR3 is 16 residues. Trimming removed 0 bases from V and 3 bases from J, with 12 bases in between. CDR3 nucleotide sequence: TGCGCCAGCAGCCAAGATCCCGGCCCCTCCAATCAGCCCCAGCATTTT. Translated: CASSQDPGPSNQPQHF.